This paragraph reports one T cell receptor beta chain. All donors participated as healthy donors of bone marrow. PCR used 60 Vbeta primers and 13 Jbeta primers. The assay was immunoSEQ multiplex PCR, and TCRdb's table has in-frame clones only and misses some. Of 130,000 to 150,000 clones in the sample, roughly 76% were seen once. This entry is derived from a study of cytomegalovirus exposure and HLA in healthy donors. Study-level background: Early released data had tens of millions of unique TCRs, all coming from HLA-typed donors. Assignment to the Caucasian-associated ancestry cluster applied to more than 75% of the 300 to 500 genotyped donors.

The CDR3 consists of 14 residues. Trimming cost V 8 bases and J 8 bases; bases outside gene matches: 7. CDR1 is SGHTA and CDR2 is FQGTGA in the germline V gene. This chain connects TRBV7-3 to TRBJ2-1; 12 bases fit TRBD2. Sequenced sample: PBMCs. This TCR was sampled from a woman aged 40 to 50 in good health and CMV-seronegative. CDR3 nucleotide sequence: TGTGCCAGCGCATCTAGCGGGGGGGCTTATGAGCAGTTCTTC. It encodes CASASSGGAYEQFF.